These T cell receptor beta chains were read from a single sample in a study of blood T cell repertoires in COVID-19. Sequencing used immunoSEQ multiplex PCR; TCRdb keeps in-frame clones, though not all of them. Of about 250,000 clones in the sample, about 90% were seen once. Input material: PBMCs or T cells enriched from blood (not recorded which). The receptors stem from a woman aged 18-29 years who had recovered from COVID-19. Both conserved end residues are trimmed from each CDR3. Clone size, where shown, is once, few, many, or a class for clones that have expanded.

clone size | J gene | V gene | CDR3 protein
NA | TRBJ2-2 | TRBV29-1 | SVLGGAANRELF
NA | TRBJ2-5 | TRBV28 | ASSLGGRETQY
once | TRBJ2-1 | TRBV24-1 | ATSGGGNEQF
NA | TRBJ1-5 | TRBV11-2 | ASSERDINQPQH
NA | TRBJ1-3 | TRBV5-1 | ASSLDIGAAGNTIY
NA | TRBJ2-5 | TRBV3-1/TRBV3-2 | ASSPGTSGGTQY
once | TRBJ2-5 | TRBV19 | ASQDRAYGETQY
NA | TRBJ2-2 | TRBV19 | ASTVSLASGTGELF
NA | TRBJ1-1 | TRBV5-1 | ASSEGTLAEAF
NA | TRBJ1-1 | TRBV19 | ASNMRENTEAF
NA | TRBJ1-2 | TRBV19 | ASSMAPGEGGYT
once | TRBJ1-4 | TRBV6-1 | ASSEEGRLGKLF
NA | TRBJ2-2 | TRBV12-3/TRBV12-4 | ASRQGTGELF
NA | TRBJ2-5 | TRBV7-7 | ASSLIGRGQETQY
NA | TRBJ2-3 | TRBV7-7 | ASSITSLSTDTQY
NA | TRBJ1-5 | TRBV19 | ASSTYSGRGGNQPQH
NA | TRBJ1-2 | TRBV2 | ASSEGVGAGDYGYT
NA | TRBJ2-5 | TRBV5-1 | ASSLAEETQY
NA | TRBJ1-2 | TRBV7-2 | ASSFLSRDRASNYGYT
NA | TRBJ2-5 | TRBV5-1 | ASSLTETQY
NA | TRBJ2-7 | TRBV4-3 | ASSAALEAAYEQY
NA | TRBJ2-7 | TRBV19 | ASTYNGQDSYEQY
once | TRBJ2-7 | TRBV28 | ASRGVYEQY
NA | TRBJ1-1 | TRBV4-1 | ASSQDPGQGAGSDTEAF
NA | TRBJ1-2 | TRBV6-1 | ASSETLRDGYT
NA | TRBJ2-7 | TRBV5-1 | ASSLLREGYEQY